The clone carrying this T cell receptor (beta chain) was detected only once. Its antigen is unidentified. This record comes from a study of long-term antiretroviral therapy in people with HIV. General study points: Spans of CDR3 length were tighter for HIV repertoires than for controls. Blood sampling spanned 2004 to 2017, possibly under older ART regimens.

Specimens retained roughly 0.95-11 million cryopreserved PBMC preceding DNA extraction. Assay version v3.0 of immunoSEQ was used, and it was run at survey level. Generated by immunoSEQ multiplex PCR, the TCRdb table keeps only in-frame clones and is missing some. Of about 39,000 clones in the sample, approximately 86% were seen once. V gave up 5 bases and J gave up 2 bases, with 9 bases separating them. This CDR3 has 13 residues. The germline gives CDR1 SGHRS, CDR2 YFSETQ. Specimen: unsorted PBMCs, collected just before starting antiretroviral therapy. The TCR originated in a young woman with HIV. The chain combines TRBV5-1 with TRBJ2-3; D is undetermined. Here the CDR3 reads CASSQSTTDTQYF. The CDR3 DNA reads TGCGCCAGCAGTCAGAGTACCACAGATACGCAGTATTTT.